This T cell receptor beta chain appears in the sequencing data of a study of T cell changes during pregnancy in multiple sclerosis. The V gene's germline CDR1 is MDHEN and CDR2 SYDVKM. The CDR3 runs to 17 residues. J lost 3 bases, V lost 6 bases, and 12 bases had no gene match. Assay: immunoSEQ multiplex PCR; the TCRdb copy retains only in-frame clones and omits some. The sample includes more than 25,000 clones, approximately 91% of them seen just once. The source is a female donor with multiple sclerosis, enrolled in a pregnancy study. Sample: CD8+ T cells from peripheral blood mononuclear cells, taken before pregnancy. The V gene is TRBV28, the J gene TRBJ2-2, with 8 positions matching TRBD2. The CDR3, as DNA: TGTGCCAGCAGCTGGCCCTCGGGAGGGGGAGACACCGGGGAGCTGTTTTTT. Translating it yields CASSWPSGGGDTGELFF.